The next 24 T cell receptor beta chains were all read from a single sample in a study of HIV-infected patients and healthy controls. Alpha and beta constant-region primers primed reverse transcription of about 500 ng RNA. Separate chain-specific third strand synthesis with multiplexing indices produced the alpha and beta libraries. TCRdb called the 5' RACE reads again in MiXCR, with one record for every CDR3 protein. The sample contains 3,500 to 5,500 distinct CDR3 sequences, roughly 5% of which appear only once. Roughly three months, about 14 weeks, into antiretroviral therapy, follow-up blood was collected. Whole blood was used without fractionation, so all unsorted peripheral T cells were included. The sample here was blood, taken during antiretroviral therapy. These receptors all come from an adult with HIV infection.

This clonotype is labeled as medium-sized. V gene TRBV12-3 or TRBV12-4 combines with J gene TRBJ2-2; D is unresolved. This CDR3 is 11 amino acids long. The ends were cut back, 8 bases at V and 6 bases at J, with 7 bases in the middle. CDR3 region: CASGNSGELFF. The CDR3 region has the DNA TGTGCCAGCGGGAATTCCGGGGAGCTGTTTTTT.

This clonotype has ten or more counts. The J gene is TRBJ1-5, the V gene TRBV21-1; TRBD1, as called in the table, went unchecked against the DNA. TRBV21-1 counts as a pseudogene. This CDR3 comprises 16 residues. As DNA, the CDR3 is TGTGCCAGCAGCAACGAGGGGACACAAAGCAATCAGCCCCAGCATTTT. Translating it yields CASSNEGTQSNQPQHF.

This clonotype is medium-sized (0.01 to 0.1%) in the sample. The chain has TRBV21-1 and TRBJ1-5. TRBV21-1 constitutes a pseudogene. CDR3 length: 16 amino acids. CDR3 amino acids: CASSLRQKGSNQPQHF. The CDR3 DNA sequence: TGTGCCAGCAGTCTTCGGCAGAAAGGGAGCAATCAGCCCCAGCATTTT.

At least ten counts were recorded for this clonotype. J is TRBJ2-6 and V is TRBV6-5, with D maybe TRBD2 (5 bases). V was cut by 6 bases and J by 4 bases, with 13 bases left in between. The CDR3 is made up of 15 amino acids. Germline CDR1 reads MNHEY; CDR2 reads SVGAGI. The CDR3 is CASREDRAGANVLTF. The CDR3 DNA follows: TGTGCCAGCAGGGAGGATAGAGCCGGGGCCAACGTCCTGACTTTC.

The chain employs TRBV9 and TRBJ2-3, with 9 nucleotides matching TRBD2. There are 16 residues in the CDR3. Germline CDR1 reads SGDLS; CDR2 reads YYNGEE. V was clipped by 0 bases and J by 2 bases; unmatched bases: 4. The chain's CDR3 is CASSVAGGGDTDTQYF. In DNA, the CDR3 is TGTGCCAGCAGCGTAGCTGGCGGGGGGGACACAGATACGCAGTATTTT.

The chain is built from TRBV7-8 and TRBJ2-7, with no clear D. The V gene lost 1 base and the J gene lost 5 bases, with 15 bases spanning the gap. This CDR3 spans 15 amino acids. Per the germline V gene, CDR1 is SGHVS and CDR2 is FQNEAQ. The CDR3 DNA is TGTGCCAGCAGCTTAGGTACAGAACCCTTCGACGAGCAGTACTTC. Translating it yields CASSLGTEPFDEQYF.

This clonotype is medium-sized. This chain joins TRBV7-2 and TRBJ2-2, with 7 bases fitting TRBD1. Germline trimming cut 5 bases from V and 4 bases from J; bases unmatched to any gene: 7. CDR3 length equals 15 residues. Germline CDR1 reads SGHTA; CDR2 reads FQGNSA. In DNA form, the CDR3 reads TGTGCCAGCAGCCCAGACAGGGAAATCACCGGGGAGCTGTTTTTT. Protein sequence: CASSPDREITGELFF.

This clonotype is categorized as medium-sized. The chain joins TRBV7-6 to TRBJ2-1, with D possibly being TRBD2 (6 bases). The V gene lost 2 bases and the J gene lost 6 bases, with 8 bases spanning the gap. Germline CDR1 reads SGHVS; CDR2 reads FNYEAQ. The CDR3 is 13 amino acids. CDR3 in amino acids: CASSLPGSNEQFF. The CDR3 region has the DNA TGTGCCAGCAGCTTACCCGGGAGCAATGAGCAGTTCTTC.

This clonotype was seen at least ten times. This chain connects TRBV5-4 to TRBJ2-3; TRBD2 agrees at 7 bases. CDR1 and CDR2 (germline): SGHNT, YYREEE (reference sequence). The CDR3 is made up of 18 amino acids. V shed 4 bases, J shed 0 bases, and the junction held 14 bases outside the gene matches. CDR3 in DNA: TGTGCCAGCAGCCCCCCAAGGCGACGGGGGGTTAGCACAGATACGCAGTATTTT. Translation gives CASSPPRRRGVSTDTQYF.

In this sample, this clonotype turned up many times. Relative to the germline gene, one junction end is altered; a read error may explain this. The V gene is TRBV7-2, the J gene TRBJ2-1; 13 bases match TRBD2. The CDR3 contains 17 residues. The germline gives CDR1 SGHTA, CDR2 FQGNSA. CDR3 amino acids: CASSSRTSGSSYNEQFF. In nucleotides, the CDR3 is TGTGCCAGCAGCTCCAGGACTAGCGGGAGCTCCTATAATGAGCAGTTCTTC.

By sample share, this clonotype is medium-sized. J is TRBJ2-5 and V is TRBV2, with 11 nucleotides matching TRBD1. CDR3 length: 15 residues. Germline CDR1 reads SNHLY; CDR2 reads FYNNEI. With 6 bases clipped from V and 5 bases from J, the junction kept 8 bases outside the gene matches. CDR3 sequence: CASSWRTGGQETQYF. The CDR3 DNA is TGTGCCAGCAGCTGGCGGACAGGGGGCCAGGAGACCCAGTACTTC.

At least ten counts were recorded for this clonotype. The chain combines TRBV6-5 with TRBJ2-7; D is uncertain. Germline loops: CDR1 MNHEY, CDR2 SVGAGI. The CDR3 totals 13 residues. The germline V and J ends were trimmed by 6 bases and 3 bases, with 12 bases remaining between them. CDR3 sequence: CASSRGEDYEQYF. DNA for the CDR3: TGTGCCAGCAGCCGAGGTGAGGACTACGAGCAGTACTTC.

This clonotype turned up a few times. The chain joins TRBV5-1 to TRBJ1-1; D possibly corresponds to TRBD1 (6 bases). Germline V CDR1 and CDR2: SGHRS, YFSETQ. The CDR3 contains 14 residues. V lost 4 bases and J lost 0, with 10 bases in between. The CDR3 loop is CASSTGQMNTEAFF. The CDR3, as DNA: TGCGCCAGCAGCACGGGACAAATGAACACTGAAGCTTTCTTT.

This clonotype is medium-sized within its sample. The chain has TRBV5-4 and TRBJ1-1; 10 bases agree with TRBD1. Looked up from germline, CDR1 is SGHNT and CDR2 is YYREEE (reference sequence). Unmatched junction bases numbered 7, after V lost 5 bases and J lost 0 bases. This CDR3 has 16 residues. CDR3 loop: CASRDRDRGLNTEAFF. In DNA form, the CDR3 reads TGTGCCAGCAGGGACCGGGACAGGGGCCTGAACACTGAAGCTTTCTTT.

This chain uses TRBV19 with TRBJ2-1; tentatively, D is TRBD2 (5 bases). CDR3 length equals 12 residues. Germline V gives CDR1 LNHDA, CDR2 SQIVND (reference sequence). V lost 5 bases and J 9 bases, leaving 11 bases between the germline ends. The CDR3 region is CASSARGTEQFF. As DNA, the CDR3 is TGTGCCAGTAGTGCCCGGGGTACTGAGCAGTTCTTC.

This clonotype is medium-sized. The chain has TRBV7-2 and TRBJ2-7; 8 bases fit TRBD2. This CDR3 spans 14 amino acids. Germline CDR1 reads SGHTA; CDR2 reads FQGNSA. Trimming at V came to 3 bases and at J to 2 bases, leaving 3 bases not matched to a gene. CDR3 sequence: CASSLGSGAYEQYF. CDR3 bases: TGTGCCAGCAGCTTGGGTAGCGGGGCCTACGAGCAGTACTTC.

As DNA, the CDR3 is TGTGCCATCAGTGAACTAGCGGGGGCCTACGAGCAGTACTTC. Translating it yields CAISELAGAYEQYF. V is TRBV10-3 and J is TRBJ2-7, with 11 bases identical to TRBD2. This CDR3 is 14 amino acids long. J gave up 2 bases and V 3 bases, and 0 bases lay outside the gene matches. Germline V gene data show CDR1 as ENHRY and CDR2 as SYGVKD.

By frequency in the sample, this clonotype is medium-sized. V is TRBV20-1 and J is TRBJ2-7; possibly TRBD2 for D (5 bases). There are 14 residues in the CDR3. Germline V lookup: CDR1 DFQATT, CDR2 SNEGSKA (reference sequence). With 6 bases removed from V and 2 bases from J, the gap between germline ends came to 17 bases. The chain's CDR3 is CSATTPGGAYEQYF. CDR3 sequence (DNA): TGCAGTGCGACGACTCCCGGAGGCGCCTACGAGCAGTACTTC.

In this sample, this clonotype turned up many times. The chain couples TRBV9 to TRBJ2-6, with D perhaps TRBD1 or TRBD2 (5 bases each). There are 14 residues in the CDR3. Germline loops: CDR1 SGDLS, CDR2 YYNGEE. Trimming cost V 6 bases and J 4 bases, with 11 bases left between them. The chain's CDR3 is CASMPGAGANVLTF. The CDR3 coding sequence is TGTGCCAGCATGCCCGGGGCCGGGGCCAACGTCCTGACTTTC.

By share, this clonotype ranks as medium-sized (0.01 to 0.1%). The chain couples TRBV6-5 to TRBJ1-1; a possible D gene is TRBD1 (5 bases). V gave up 2 bases and J gave up 5 bases, with 9 bases separating them. From germline, CDR1 is MNHEY and CDR2 SVGAGI. CDR3 size: 13 residues. The CDR3 coding sequence is TGTGCCAGCAGTTACCGTCGACAGACTGAAGCTTTCTTT. Translated, it gives CASSYRRQTEAFF.

This clonotype showed up just a few times. J is TRBJ2-3 and V is TRBV19; perhaps D is TRBD1 or TRBD2 (5 bases each). Germline lookup yields CDR1 LNHDA and CDR2 SQIVND (reference sequence). This CDR3 comprises 13 residues. The germline V and J ends were trimmed by 9 bases and 0 bases, with 10 bases remaining between them. In nucleotides, the CDR3 is TGTGCCAGCCGGGACCACAGCACAGATACGCAGTATTTT. This gives the protein CASRDHSTDTQYF.

By proportion, this clonotype is medium-sized. This rearrangement joins TRBV5-6 to TRBJ2-3; 10 positions agree with TRBD2. Trimming at V came to 4 bases and at J to 5 bases, leaving 4 bases not matched to a gene. Germline assignment: CDR1 SGHDT and CDR2 YYEEEE. The CDR3 extends over 14 amino acids. The CDR3 bases are TGTGCCAGCAGCATAGCGGGAGGCGGAGATACGCAGTATTTT. Translated: CASSIAGGGDTQYF.

This clonotype was detected ten times or more. The chain has TRBV20-1 and TRBJ2-3; weak D call: TRBD2 (5 bases). V was cut by 0 bases and J by 2 bases, with 12 bases left in between. This CDR3 is built from 15 residues. Germline V gives CDR1 DFQATT, CDR2 SNEGSKA (reference sequence). CDR3: CSARDPLRDTDTQYF. The CDR3 coding sequence is TGCAGTGCTAGAGACCCCCTCCGGGACACAGATACGCAGTATTTT.

This clonotype was recorded at least ten times. The rearrangement links TRBV30 to TRBJ2-1; TRBD1 aligns across 8 bases. V gave up 3 bases and J gave up 2 bases; unmatched junction bases: 6. There are 15 residues in the CDR3. Germline V gene lookup returns CDR1 GTSNPN and CDR2 SVGIG (reference sequence). CDR3 protein: CAWSGDRGTYNEQFF. In nucleotides, the CDR3 is TGTGCCTGGAGCGGAGACAGGGGTACCTACAATGAGCAGTTCTTC.